These T cell receptor beta chains were read from a single sample in a study of T cell responses to AZD1222 COVID-19 vaccine. TCRdb keeps only in-frame clones here, not all; method: immunoSEQ multiplex PCR. The sample yields around 140,000 clones, roughly nine tenths seen once. Sample: peripheral blood, taken on day 0 of AZD1222 vaccination. The receptors were gathered from an adult in good health. CDR3s include the opening cysteine and the closing phenylalanine or tryptophan. Each record gives: J gene, V gene, CDR3 protein.

j_gene: TRBJ2-5; v_gene: TRBV24-1; CDR3aa: CATSDSGRIQETQYF
j_gene: TRBJ1-1; v_gene: TRBV4-1; CDR3aa: CASSQEVGVTEAFF
j_gene: TRBJ1-3; v_gene: TRBV9; CDR3aa: CASSVEGGPRSGNTIYF
j_gene: TRBJ1-3; v_gene: TRBV11-2; CDR3aa: CASSLDSWNSGNTIYF
j_gene: TRBJ2-1; v_gene: TRBV30; CDR3aa: CAWSVERGAINEQFF
j_gene: TRBJ1-5; v_gene: TRBV19; CDR3aa: CASSTAGPYPQHF
j_gene: TRBJ1-1; v_gene: TRBV9; CDR3aa: CASSVGRLNTEAFF
j_gene: TRBJ1-6; v_gene: TRBV20-1; CDR3aa: CSASGSNSYNSPLHF
j_gene: TRBJ2-1; v_gene: TRBV5-1; CDR3aa: CASSLMVGGEFSRFF
j_gene: TRBJ1-6; v_gene: TRBV11-2; CDR3aa: CASSLAPQGPSSYNSPLHF
j_gene: TRBJ2-3; v_gene: TRBV4-1; CDR3aa: CASSQRGYSGQETDTQYF
j_gene: TRBJ2-5; v_gene: TRBV7-2; CDR3aa: CASSKGLAEETQYF
j_gene: TRBJ2-1; v_gene: TRBV19; CDR3aa: CASSSGGANEQFF
j_gene: TRBJ1-1; v_gene: TRBV5-4; CDR3aa: CASSLAGQGNEAFF
j_gene: TRBJ1-2; v_gene: TRBV2; CDR3aa: CASGTGVWPYTF
j_gene: TRBJ2-2; v_gene: TRBV23-1; CDR3aa: CASSRGPGFPTGELFF
j_gene: TRBJ1-1; v_gene: TRBV29-1; CDR3aa: CSVYRGSFVTEAFF
j_gene: TRBJ2-1; v_gene: TRBV19; CDR3aa: CASSKQGSYNEQFF
j_gene: TRBJ1-2; v_gene: TRBV19; CDR3aa: CASSPRSGSDYGYTF
j_gene: TRBJ1-4; v_gene: TRBV11-1; CDR3aa: CASSRGTGQGNEKLFF
j_gene: TRBJ1-2; v_gene: TRBV6-5; CDR3aa: CASRPDWNYGYTF
j_gene: TRBJ2-3; v_gene: TRBV27; CDR3aa: CTSSLKDSGGPRTDTQYF
j_gene: TRBJ2-1; v_gene: TRBV6-2/TRBV6-3; CDR3aa: CASSYGDWDRVHEQFF
j_gene: TRBJ1-1; v_gene: TRBV24-1; CDR3aa: CATSDLTTRKGAFF
j_gene: TRBJ1-2; v_gene: TRBV19; CDR3aa: CASSRMGQVDVRVNGYTF
j_gene: TRBJ2-5; v_gene: TRBV5-4; CDR3aa: CASSLRLAGGETQYF
j_gene: TRBJ1-2; v_gene: TRBV5-8; CDR3aa: CASSLGVFYGYTF
j_gene: TRBJ1-3; v_gene: TRBV19; CDR3aa: CASSTPGTGATIYF
j_gene: TRBJ1-1; v_gene: TRBV29-1; CDR3aa: CSVFHPRMNTEAFF
j_gene: TRBJ1-1; v_gene: TRBV5-4; CDR3aa: CASTLDQSNTEAFF
j_gene: TRBJ1-5; v_gene: TRBV6-5; CDR3aa: CASSFQGTGNQPQHF
j_gene: TRBJ1-3; v_gene: TRBV29-1; CDR3aa: CSVSQGPTGNTIYF
j_gene: TRBJ2-1; v_gene: TRBV2; CDR3aa: CASRVIGPGQVGSEQFF
j_gene: TRBJ2-1; v_gene: TRBV14; CDR3aa: CASSPPETRNEQFF
j_gene: TRBJ1-1; v_gene: TRBV15; CDR3aa: CATSGGRKDTEAFF